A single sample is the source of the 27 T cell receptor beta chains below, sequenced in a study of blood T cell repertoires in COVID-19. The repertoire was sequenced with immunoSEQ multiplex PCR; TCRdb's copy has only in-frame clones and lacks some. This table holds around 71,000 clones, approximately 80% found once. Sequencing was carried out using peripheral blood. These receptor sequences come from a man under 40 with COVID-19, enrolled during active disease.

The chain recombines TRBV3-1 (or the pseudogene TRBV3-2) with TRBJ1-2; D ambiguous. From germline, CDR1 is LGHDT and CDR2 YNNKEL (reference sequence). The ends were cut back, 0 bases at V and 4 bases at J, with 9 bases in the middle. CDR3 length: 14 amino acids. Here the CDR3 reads CASSQERGGYGYTF. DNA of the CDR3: TGTGCCAGCAGCCAAGAACGGGGTGGCTATGGCTACACCTTC.

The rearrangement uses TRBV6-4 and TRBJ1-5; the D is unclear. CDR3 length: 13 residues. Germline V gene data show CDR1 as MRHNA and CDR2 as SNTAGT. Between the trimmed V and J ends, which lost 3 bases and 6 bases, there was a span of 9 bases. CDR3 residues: CASSEEGGQPQHF. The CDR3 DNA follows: TGTGCCAGCAGTGAAGAGGGAGGTCAGCCCCAGCATTTT.

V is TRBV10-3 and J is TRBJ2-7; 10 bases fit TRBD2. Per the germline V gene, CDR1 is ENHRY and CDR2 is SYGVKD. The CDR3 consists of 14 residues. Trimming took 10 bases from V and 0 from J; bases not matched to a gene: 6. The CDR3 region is CATDASGSSYEQYF. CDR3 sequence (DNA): TGTGCCACCGACGCTAGCGGGAGCTCCTACGAGCAGTACTTC.

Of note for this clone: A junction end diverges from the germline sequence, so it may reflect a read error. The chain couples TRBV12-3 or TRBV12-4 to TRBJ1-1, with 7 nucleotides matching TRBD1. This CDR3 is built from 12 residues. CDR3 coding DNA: TGTGCCAGCAGTTTCCTCCCGGGACAGCCCTTTTTT. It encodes CASSFLPGQPFF.

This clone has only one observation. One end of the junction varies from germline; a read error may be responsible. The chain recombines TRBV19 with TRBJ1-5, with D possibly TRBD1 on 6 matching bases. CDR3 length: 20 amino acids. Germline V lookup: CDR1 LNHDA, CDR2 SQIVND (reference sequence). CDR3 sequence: CASSMIPGAQGLLSDQPQHF. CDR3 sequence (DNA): TGTGCCAGTAGTATGATCCCCGGGGCACAGGGCTTACTTAGCGATCAGCCCCAGCATTTT.

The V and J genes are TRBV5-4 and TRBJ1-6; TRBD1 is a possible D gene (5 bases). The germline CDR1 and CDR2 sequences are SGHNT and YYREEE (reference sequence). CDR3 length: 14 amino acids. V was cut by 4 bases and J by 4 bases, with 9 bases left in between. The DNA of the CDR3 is TGTGCCAGCAGCGTCCGGGGGTATAATTCACCCCTCCACTTT. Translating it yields CASSVRGYNSPLHF.

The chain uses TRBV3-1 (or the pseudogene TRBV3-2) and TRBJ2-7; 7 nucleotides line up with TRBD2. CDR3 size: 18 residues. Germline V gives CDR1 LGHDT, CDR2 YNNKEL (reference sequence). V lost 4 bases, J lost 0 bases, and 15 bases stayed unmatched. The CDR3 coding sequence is TGTGCCAGCAGCCCCCCCCTCAGTAGGGGCGGGAGCTCCTACGAGCAGTACTTC. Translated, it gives CASSPPLSRGGSSYEQYF.

In DNA, the CDR3 is TGTGCCACCAGTGATCATGGGTCAGGCGAGACCCAGTACTTC. Translated: CATSDHGSGETQYF. The J gene is TRBJ2-5, the V gene TRBV24-1; D ambiguous. The CDR3 is 14 residues long. Germline V gene lookup returns CDR1 KGHDR and CDR2 SFDVKD. Trimming took 3 bases from V and 5 from J, leaving 12 bases between them.

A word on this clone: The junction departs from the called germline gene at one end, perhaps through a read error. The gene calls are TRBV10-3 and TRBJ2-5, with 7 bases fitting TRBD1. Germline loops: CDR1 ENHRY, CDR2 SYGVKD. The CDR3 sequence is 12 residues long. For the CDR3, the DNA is TGTGCCGTCAGGGGGAGCGTAGAGACCCAGTACTTC. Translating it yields CAVRGSVETQYF.

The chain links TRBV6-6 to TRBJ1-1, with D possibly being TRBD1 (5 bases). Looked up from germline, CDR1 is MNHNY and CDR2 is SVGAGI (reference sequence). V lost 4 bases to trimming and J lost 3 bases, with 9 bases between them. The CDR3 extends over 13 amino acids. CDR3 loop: CASSSDRYTEAFF. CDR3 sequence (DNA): TGTGCCAGCAGTTCCGACAGATACACTGAAGCTTTCTTT.

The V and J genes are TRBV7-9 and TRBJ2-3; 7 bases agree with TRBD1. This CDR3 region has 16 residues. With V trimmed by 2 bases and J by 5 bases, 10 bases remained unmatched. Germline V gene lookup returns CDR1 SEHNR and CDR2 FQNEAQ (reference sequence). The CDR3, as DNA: TGTGCCAGCAGCTTAAGTTGGACAGGTCGGGGAGATACGCAGTATTTT. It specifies CASSLSWTGRGDTQYF.

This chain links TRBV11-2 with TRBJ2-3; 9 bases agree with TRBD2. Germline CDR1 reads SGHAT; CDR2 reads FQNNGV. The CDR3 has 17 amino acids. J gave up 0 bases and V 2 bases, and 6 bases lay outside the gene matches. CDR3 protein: CASSLRSSGTSTDTQYF. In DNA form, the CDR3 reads TGTGCCAGCAGCTTAAGGTCTAGCGGGACTAGCACAGATACGCAGTATTTT.

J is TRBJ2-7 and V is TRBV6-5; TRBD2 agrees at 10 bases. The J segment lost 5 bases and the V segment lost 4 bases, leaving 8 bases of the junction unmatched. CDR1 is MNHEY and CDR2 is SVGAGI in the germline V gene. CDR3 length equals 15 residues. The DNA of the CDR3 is TGTGCCAGCAGTTTACATCCAGCGGGAGGGAACGAGCAGTACTTC. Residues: CASSLHPAGGNEQYF.

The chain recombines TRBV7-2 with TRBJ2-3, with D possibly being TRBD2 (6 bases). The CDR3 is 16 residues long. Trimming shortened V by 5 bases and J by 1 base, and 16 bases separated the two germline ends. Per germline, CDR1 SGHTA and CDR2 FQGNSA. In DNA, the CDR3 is TGTGCCAGCAGCCAAAGACTAGGGTGGGGCACAGATACGCAGTATTTT. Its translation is CASSQRLGWGTDTQYF.

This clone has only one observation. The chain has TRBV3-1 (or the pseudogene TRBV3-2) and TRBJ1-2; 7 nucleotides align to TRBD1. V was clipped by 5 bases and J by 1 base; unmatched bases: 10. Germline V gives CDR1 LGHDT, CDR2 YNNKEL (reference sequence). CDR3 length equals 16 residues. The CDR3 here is CASSGGTATLNYGYTF. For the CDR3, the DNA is TGTGCCAGCAGCGGTGGGACAGCCACTCTTAACTATGGCTACACCTTC.

In DNA, the CDR3 is TGTGCCAGCAGCGAGAGAAATGAAAAACTGTTTTTT. It yields the protein CASSERNEKLFF. The rearrangement uses TRBV6-5 and TRBJ1-4; D gene uncertain. Deletions cut 6 bases from V and 5 bases from J, with 7 bases between. This CDR3 comprises 12 residues. Germline CDR1 MNHEY, CDR2 SVGAGI.

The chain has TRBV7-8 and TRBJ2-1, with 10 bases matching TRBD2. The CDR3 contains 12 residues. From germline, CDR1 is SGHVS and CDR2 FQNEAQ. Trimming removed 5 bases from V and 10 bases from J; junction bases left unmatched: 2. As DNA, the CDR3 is TGTGCCAGCAGCCTGACTAGCGGGGAGCAGTTCTTC. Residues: CASSLTSGEQFF.

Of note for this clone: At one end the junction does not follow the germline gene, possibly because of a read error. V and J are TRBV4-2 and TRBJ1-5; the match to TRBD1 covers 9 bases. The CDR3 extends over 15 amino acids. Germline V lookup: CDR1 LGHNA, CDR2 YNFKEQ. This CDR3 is CARSQDRGVNQPQHF. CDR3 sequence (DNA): TGTGCCCGCAGCCAAGACAGGGGGGTCAATCAGCCCCAGCATTTT.

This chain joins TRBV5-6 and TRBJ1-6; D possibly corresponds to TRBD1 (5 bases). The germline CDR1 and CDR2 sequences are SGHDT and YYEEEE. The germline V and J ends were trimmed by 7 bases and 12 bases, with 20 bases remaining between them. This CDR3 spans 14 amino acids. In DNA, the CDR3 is TGTGCCAGCCTCACGGGGGGAATTGGGAAACCCCTCCACTTT. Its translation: CASLTGGIGKPLHF.

CDR3 sequence (DNA): TGTGCCACCACTAGGGGGGGGCAAGCGTCCTACGAGCAGTACTTC. Its protein is CATTRGGQASYEQYF. The chain recombines TRBV6-5 with TRBJ2-7, with a tentative D call TRBD2 (7 bases). V was trimmed by 10 bases and J by 1 base, leaving 20 bases between them. Germline CDR1 is MNHEY and CDR2 is SVGAGI. The CDR3 length is 15 residues.

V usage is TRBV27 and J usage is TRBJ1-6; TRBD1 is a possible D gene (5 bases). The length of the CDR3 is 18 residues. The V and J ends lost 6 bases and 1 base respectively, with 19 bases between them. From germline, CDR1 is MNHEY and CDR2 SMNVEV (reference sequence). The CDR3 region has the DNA TGTGCCAGCAGCAGACAGCTCTCCCTTTGGTCCTATAATTCACCCCTCCACTTT. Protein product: CASSRQLSLWSYNSPLHF.

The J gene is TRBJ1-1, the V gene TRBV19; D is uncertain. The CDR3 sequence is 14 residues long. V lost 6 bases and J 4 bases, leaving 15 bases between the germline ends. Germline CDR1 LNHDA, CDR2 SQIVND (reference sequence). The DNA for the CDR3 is TGTGCCAGTAGGTATCAGAAAATGATCACTGAAGCTTTCTTT. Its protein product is CASRYQKMITEAFF.

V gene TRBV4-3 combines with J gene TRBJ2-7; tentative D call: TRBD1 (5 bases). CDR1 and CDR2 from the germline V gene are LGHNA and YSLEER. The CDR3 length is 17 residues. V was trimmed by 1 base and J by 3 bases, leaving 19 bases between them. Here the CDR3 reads CASSQGSSGAVGYEQYF. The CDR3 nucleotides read TGCGCCAGCAGCCAAGGATCTAGTGGGGCGGTCGGCTACGAGCAGTACTTC.

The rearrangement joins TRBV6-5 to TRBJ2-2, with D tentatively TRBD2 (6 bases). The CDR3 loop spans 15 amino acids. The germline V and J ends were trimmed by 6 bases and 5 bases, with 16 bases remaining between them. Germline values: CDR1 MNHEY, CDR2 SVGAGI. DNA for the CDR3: TGTGCCAGCAGCTCGGGGGTCGGGACTACCGGGGAGCTGTTTTTT. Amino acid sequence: CASSSGVGTTGELFF.

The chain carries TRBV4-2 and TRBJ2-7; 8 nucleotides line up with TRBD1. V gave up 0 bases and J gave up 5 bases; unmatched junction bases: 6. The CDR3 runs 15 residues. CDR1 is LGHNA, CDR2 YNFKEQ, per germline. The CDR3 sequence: CASSQDGQGQDEQYF. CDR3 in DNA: TGTGCCAGCAGCCAAGATGGCCAGGGACAGGACGAGCAGTACTTC.

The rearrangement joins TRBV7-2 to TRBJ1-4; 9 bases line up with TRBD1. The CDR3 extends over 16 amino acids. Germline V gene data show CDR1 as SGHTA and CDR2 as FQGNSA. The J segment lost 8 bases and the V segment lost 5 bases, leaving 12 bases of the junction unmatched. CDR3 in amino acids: CASSPRGQGHVEKLFF. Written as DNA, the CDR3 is TGTGCCAGCAGCCCGAGAGGACAGGGGCACGTGGAAAAACTGTTTTTT.

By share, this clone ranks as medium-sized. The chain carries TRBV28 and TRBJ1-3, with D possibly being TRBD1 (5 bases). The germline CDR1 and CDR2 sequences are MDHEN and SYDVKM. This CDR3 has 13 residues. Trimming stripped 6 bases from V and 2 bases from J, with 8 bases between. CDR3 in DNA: TGTGCCAGCAGGGGGCTCGCTGGAAACACCATATATTTT. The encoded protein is CASRGLAGNTIYF.